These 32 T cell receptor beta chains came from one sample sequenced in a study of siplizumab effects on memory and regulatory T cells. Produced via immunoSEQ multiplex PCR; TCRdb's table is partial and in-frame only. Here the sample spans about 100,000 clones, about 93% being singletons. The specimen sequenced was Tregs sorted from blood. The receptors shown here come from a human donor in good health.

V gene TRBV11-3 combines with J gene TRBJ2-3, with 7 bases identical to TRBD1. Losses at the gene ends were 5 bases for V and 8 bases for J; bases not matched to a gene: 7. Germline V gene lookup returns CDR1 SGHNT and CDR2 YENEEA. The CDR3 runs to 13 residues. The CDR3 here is CASSVTSGGTQYF. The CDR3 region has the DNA TGTGCCAGCAGCGTTACCTCAGGGGGTACGCAGTATTTT.

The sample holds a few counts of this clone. The CDR3 DNA reads as TGTGCCAGCAGCTTATTAAGCGGGAGGGCAGATACGCAGTATTTT. Translating gives CASSLLSGRADTQYF. V is TRBV7-2 and J is TRBJ2-3; 10 nucleotides line up with TRBD2. The CDR3 totals 15 residues. Germline V gives CDR1 SGHTA, CDR2 FQGNSA. The J segment lost 4 bases and the V segment lost 2 bases, leaving 3 bases of the junction unmatched.

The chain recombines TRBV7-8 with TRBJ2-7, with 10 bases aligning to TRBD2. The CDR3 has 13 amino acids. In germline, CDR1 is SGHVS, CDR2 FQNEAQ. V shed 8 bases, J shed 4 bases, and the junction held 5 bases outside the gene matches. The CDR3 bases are TGTGCCAGCGGCCGAGCGGGAGGGTACGAGCAGTACTTC. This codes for CASGRAGGYEQYF. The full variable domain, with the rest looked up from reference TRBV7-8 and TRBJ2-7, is GAGVSQSPRYKVAKRGQDVALRCDPISGHVSLFWYQQALGQGPEFLTYFQNEAQLDKSGLPSDRFFAERPEGSVSTLKIQRTQQEDSAVYLCASGRAGGYEQYFGPGTRLTVT.

CDR3 protein: CASRPQGAYEQYF. CDR3 nucleotides: TGTGCCAGCAGACCACAGGGGGCCTACGAGCAGTACTTC. The rearrangement links TRBV27 to TRBJ2-7; TRBD1 matches 8 bases. Per germline, CDR1 MNHEY and CDR2 SMNVEV (reference sequence). This CDR3 is built from 13 residues. Germline trimming cut 6 bases from V and 2 bases from J; bases unmatched to any gene: 3.

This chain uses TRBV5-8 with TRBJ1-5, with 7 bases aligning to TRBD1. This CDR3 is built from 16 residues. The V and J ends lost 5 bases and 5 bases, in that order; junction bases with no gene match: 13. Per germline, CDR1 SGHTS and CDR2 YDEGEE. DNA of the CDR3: TGTGCCAGCAGACCGCGGGGGCAGGGGGATCATCAGCCCCAGCATTTT. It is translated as CASRPRGQGDHQPQHF.

The CDR3 sequence is CASSSIELAGGTDTQYF. The CDR3 nucleotides read TGTGCCAGCAGCTCGATAGAACTAGCGGGGGGGACAGATACGCAGTATTTT. V is TRBV7-2 and J is TRBJ2-3; 13 nucleotides agree with TRBD2. This CDR3 has 17 residues. V lost 4 bases, J lost 3 bases, and 7 bases stayed unmatched. Germline CDR1 is SGHTA and CDR2 is FQGNSA.

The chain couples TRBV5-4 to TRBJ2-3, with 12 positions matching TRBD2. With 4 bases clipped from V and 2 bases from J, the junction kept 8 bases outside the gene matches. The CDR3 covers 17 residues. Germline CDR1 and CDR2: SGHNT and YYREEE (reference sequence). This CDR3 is CASSHRRTSGTTDTQYF. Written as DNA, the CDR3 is TGTGCCAGCAGCCACCGACGGACTAGCGGGACCACAGATACGCAGTATTTT.

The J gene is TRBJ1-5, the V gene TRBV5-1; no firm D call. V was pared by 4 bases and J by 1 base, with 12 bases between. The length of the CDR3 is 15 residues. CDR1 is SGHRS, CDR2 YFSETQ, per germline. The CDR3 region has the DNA TGCGCCAGCAGCCCACGGCCCGGGAGCAATCAGCCCCAGCATTTT. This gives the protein CASSPRPGSNQPQHF.

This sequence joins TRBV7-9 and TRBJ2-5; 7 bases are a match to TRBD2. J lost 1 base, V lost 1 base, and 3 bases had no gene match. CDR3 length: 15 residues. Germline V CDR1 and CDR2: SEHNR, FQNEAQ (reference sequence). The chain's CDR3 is CASSLVERGQETQYF. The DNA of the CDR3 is TGTGCCAGCAGCTTAGTAGAGCGGGGCCAAGAGACCCAGTACTTC.

The CDR3 DNA reads as TGTGCCATCAGCCGCACAGATACGCAGTATTTT. Encoded protein: CAISRTDTQYF. The chain employs TRBV10-3 and TRBJ2-3; D call uncertain. The length of the CDR3 is 11 residues. In germline, CDR1 is ENHRY, CDR2 SYGVKD. Trimming pared 6 bases from V and 1 base from J, leaving 2 bases between.

CDR3 DNA sequence: TGTGCCAGCAGGGGATTTTCTGTCTCTGGGGCCAACGTCCTGACTTTC. This gives the protein CASRGFSVSGANVLTF. This chain uses TRBV9 with TRBJ2-6; D is undetermined. Trimming stripped 5 bases from V and 0 bases from J, with 12 bases between. CDR1 is SGDLS and CDR2 is YYNGEE in the germline V gene. The CDR3 consists of 16 residues.

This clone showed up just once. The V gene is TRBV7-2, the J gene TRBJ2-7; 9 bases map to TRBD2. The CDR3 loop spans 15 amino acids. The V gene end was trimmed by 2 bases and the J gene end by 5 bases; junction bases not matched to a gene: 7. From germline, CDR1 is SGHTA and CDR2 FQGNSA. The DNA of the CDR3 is TGTGCCAGCAGCTTATCCCTAGCGGGATTCCACGAGCAGTACTTC. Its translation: CASSLSLAGFHEQYF. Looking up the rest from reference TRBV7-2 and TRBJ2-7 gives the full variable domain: GAGVSQSPSNKVTEKGKDVELRCDPISGHTALYWYRQSLGQGLEFLIYFQGNSAPDKSGLPSDRFSAERTGGSVSTLTIQRTQQEDSAVYLCASSLSLAGFHEQYFGPGTRLTVT.

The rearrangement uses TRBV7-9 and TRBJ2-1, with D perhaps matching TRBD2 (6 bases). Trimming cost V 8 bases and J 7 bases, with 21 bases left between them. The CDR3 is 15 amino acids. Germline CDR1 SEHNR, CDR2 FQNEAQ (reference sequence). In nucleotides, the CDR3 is TGTGCCAGCGGAGGGAGGTCATCCTTCAGGAATGAGCAGTTCTTC. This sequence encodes CASGGRSSFRNEQFF.

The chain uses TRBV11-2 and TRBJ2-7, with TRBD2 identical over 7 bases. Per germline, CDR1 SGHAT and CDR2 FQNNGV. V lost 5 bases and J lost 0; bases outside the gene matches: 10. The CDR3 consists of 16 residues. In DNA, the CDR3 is TGTGCCAGCAGCCTTATGACTAGCAAGATCTCCTACGAGCAGTACTTC. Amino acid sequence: CASSLMTSKISYEQYF.

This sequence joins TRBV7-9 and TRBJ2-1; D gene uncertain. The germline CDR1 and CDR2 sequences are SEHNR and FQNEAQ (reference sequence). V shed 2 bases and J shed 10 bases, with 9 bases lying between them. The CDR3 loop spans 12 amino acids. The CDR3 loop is CASSLSSREQFF. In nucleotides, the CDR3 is TGTGCCAGCAGCTTATCCAGCCGGGAGCAGTTCTTC.

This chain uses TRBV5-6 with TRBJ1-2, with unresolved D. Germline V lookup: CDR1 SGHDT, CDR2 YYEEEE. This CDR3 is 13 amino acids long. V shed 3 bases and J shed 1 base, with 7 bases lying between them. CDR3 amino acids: CASSSQNNYGYTF. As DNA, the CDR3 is TGTGCCAGCAGCTCCCAGAATAACTATGGCTACACCTTC.

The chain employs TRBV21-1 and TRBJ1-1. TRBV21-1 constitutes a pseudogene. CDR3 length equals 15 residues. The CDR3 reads CASSKRVGHSTEAFF. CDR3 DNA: TGTGCCAGCAGCAAACGGGTAGGGCACTCTACTGAAGCTTTCTTT.

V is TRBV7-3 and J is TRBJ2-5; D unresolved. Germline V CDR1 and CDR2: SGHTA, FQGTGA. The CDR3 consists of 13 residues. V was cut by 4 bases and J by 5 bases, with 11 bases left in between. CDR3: CASSYTPLETQYF. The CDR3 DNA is TGTGCCAGCAGCTATACTCCTTTGGAGACCCAGTACTTC.

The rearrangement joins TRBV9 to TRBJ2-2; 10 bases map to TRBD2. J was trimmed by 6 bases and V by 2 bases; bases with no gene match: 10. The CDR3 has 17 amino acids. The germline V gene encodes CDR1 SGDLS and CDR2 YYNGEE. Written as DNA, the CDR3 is TGTGCCAGCAGCGTTCGGCTAGCGGGAGAATCCGCCGGGGAGCTGTTTTTT. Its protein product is CASSVRLAGESAGELFF.

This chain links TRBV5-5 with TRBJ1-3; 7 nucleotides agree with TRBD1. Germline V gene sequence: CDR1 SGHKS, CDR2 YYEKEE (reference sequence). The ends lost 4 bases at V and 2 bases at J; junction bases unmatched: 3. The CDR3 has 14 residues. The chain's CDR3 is CASSPTGAGNTIYF. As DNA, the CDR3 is TGTGCCAGCAGCCCTACAGGGGCTGGAAACACCATATATTTT.

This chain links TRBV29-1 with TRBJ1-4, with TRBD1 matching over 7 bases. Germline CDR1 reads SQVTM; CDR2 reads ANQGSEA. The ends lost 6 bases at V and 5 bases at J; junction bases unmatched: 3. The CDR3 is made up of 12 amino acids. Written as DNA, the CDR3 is TGCAGCGTGGGACAGAGAAATGAAAAACTGTTTTTT. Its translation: CSVGQRNEKLFF. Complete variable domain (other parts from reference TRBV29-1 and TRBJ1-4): SAVISQKPSRDICQRGTSLTIQCQVDSQVTMMFWYRQQPGQSLTLIATANQGSEATYESGFVIDKFPISRPNLTFSTLTVSNMSPEDSSIYLCSVGQRNEKLFFGSGTQLSVL.

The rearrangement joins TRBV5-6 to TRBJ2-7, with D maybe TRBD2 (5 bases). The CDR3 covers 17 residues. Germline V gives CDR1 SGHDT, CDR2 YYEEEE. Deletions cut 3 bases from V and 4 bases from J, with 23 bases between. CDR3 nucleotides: TGTGCCAGCAGCTCGCGGGCCAGCGTGATCCGGAGGTACGAGCAGTACTTC. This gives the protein CASSSRASVIRRYEQYF.

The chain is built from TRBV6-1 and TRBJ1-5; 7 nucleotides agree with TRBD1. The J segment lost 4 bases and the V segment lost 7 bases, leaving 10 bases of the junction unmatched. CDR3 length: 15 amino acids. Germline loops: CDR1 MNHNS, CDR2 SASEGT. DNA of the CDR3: TGTGCCAGCAAAACGGGACAGCCAGGGAATCAGCCCCAGCATTTT. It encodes CASKTGQPGNQPQHF.

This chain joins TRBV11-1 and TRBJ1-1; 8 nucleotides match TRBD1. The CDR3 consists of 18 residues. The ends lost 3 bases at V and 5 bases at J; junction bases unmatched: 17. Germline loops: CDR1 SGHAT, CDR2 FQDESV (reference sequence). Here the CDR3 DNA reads TGTGCCAGCAGCTTTAGAACCCCCATAGGGACAGGAGGGACTGAAGCTTTCTTT. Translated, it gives CASSFRTPIGTGGTEAFF. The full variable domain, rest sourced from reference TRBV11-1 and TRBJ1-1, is EAEVAQSPRYKITEKSQAVAFWCDPISGHATLYWYRQILGQGPELLVQFQDESVVDDSQLPKDRFSAERLKGVDSTLKIQPAELGDSAMYLCASSFRTPIGTGGTEAFFGQGTRLTVV.

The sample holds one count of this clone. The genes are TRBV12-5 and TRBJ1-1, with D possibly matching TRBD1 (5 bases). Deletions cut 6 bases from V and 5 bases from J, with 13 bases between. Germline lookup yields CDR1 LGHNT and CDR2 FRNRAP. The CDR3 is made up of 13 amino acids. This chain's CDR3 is CASGPRVGTEAFF. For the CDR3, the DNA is TGTGCTAGTGGACCCAGGGTGGGGACTGAAGCTTTCTTT. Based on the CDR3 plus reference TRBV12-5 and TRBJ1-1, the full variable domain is DARVTQTPRHKVTEMGQEVTMRCQPILGHNTVFWYRQTMMQGLELLAYFRNRAPLDDSGMPKDRFSAEMPDATLATLKIQPSEPRDSAVYFCASGPRVGTEAFFGQGTRLTVV.

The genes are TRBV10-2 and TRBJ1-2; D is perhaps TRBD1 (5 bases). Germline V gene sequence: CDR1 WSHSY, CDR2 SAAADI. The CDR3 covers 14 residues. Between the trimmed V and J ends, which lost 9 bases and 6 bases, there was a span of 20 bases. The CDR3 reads CASRARGPYNGYTF. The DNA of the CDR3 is TGCGCCAGTAGGGCCCGGGGACCTTACAATGGCTACACCTTC.

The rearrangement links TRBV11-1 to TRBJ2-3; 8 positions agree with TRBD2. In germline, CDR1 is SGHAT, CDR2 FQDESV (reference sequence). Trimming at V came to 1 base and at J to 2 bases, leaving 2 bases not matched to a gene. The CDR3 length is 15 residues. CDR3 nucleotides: TGTGCCAGCAGCTTAGGGGGACTAGACACAGATACGCAGTATTTT. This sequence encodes CASSLGGLDTDTQYF.

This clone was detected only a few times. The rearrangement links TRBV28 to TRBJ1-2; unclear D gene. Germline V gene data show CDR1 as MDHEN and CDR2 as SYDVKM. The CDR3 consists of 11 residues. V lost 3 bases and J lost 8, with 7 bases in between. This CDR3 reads CASSFLLGYTF. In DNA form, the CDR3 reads TGTGCCAGCAGTTTTTTGTTAGGCTACACCTTC.

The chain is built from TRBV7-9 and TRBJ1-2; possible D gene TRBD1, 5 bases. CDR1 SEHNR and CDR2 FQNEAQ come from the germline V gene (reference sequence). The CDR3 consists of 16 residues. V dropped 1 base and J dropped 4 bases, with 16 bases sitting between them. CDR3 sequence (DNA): TGTGCCAGCAGCTTAGTTTCCGCGGGGGGAATCTATGGCTACACCTTC. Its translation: CASSLVSAGGIYGYTF.

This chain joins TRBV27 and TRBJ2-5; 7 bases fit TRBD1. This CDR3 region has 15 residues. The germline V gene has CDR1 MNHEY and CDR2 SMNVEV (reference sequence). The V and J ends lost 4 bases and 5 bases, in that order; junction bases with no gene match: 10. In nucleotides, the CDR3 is TGTGCCAGCAGTTCCCGACAGGGAACAAGGGAGACCCAGTACTTC. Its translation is CASSSRQGTRETQYF.

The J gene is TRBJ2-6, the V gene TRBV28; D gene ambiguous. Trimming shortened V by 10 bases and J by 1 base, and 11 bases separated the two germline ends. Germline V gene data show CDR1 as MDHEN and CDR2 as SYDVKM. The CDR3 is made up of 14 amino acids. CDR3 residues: CATPSPSGANVLTF. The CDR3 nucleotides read TGTGCCACCCCTTCGCCATCTGGGGCCAACGTCCTGACTTTC.

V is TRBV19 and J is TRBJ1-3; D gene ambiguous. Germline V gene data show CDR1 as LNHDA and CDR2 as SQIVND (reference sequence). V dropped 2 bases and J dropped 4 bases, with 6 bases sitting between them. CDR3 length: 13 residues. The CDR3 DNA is TGTGCCAGTAGTATATTGAGGGGAAACACCATATATTTT. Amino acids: CASSILRGNTIYF. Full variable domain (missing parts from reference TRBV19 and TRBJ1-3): DGGITQSPKYLFRKEGQNVTLSCEQNLNHDAMYWYRQDPGQGLRLIYYSQIVNDFQKGDIAEGYSVSREKKESFPLTVTSAQKNPTAFYLCASSILRGNTIYFGEGSWLTVV.